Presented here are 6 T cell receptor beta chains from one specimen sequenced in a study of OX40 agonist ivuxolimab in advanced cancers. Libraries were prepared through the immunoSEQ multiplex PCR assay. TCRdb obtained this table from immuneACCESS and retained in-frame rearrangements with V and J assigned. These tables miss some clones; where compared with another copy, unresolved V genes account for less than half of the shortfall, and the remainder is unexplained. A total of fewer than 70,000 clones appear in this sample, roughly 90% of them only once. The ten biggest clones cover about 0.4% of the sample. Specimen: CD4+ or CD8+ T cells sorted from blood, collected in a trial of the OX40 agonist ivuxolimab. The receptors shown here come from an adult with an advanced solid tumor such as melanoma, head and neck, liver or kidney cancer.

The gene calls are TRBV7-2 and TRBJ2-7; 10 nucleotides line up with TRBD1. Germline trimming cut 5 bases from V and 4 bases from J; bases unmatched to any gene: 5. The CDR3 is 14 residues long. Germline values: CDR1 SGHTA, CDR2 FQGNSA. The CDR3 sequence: CASSPRQGAYEQYF. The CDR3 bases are TGTGCCAGCAGCCCAAGACAGGGGGCTTACGAGCAGTACTTC.

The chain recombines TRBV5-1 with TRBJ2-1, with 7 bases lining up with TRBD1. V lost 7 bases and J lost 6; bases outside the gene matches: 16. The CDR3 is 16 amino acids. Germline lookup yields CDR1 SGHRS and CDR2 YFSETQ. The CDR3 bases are TGCGCCAGCGGGACCTTACAGGGGACACGAGGCAATGAGCAGTTCTTC. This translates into CASGTLQGTRGNEQFF. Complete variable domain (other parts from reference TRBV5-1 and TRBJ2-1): KAGVTQTPRYLIKTRGQQVTLSCSPISGHRSVSWYQQTPGQGLQFLFEYFSETQRNKGNFPGRFSGRQFSNSRSEMNVSTLELGDSALYLCASGTLQGTRGNEQFFGPGTRLTVL.

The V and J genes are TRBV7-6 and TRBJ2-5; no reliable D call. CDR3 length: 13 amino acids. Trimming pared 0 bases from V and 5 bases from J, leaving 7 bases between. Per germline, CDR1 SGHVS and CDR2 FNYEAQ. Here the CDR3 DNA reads TGTGCCAGCAGCTTAGCGACAATGGAGACCCAGTACTTC. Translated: CASSLATMETQYF.

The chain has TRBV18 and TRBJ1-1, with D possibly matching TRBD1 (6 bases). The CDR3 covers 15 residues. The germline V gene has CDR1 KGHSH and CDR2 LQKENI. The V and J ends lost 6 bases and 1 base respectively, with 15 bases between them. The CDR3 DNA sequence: TGTGCCAGCTCCCGAAACAGGGAGGGGAACACTGAAGCTTTCTTT. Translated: CASSRNREGNTEAFF.

Written as DNA, the CDR3 is TGTGCCAGCAGTCTACGACAGGGCACAGATACGCAGTATTTT. It translates to CASSLRQGTDTQYF. The rearrangement links TRBV6-5 to TRBJ2-3, with D possibly TRBD1 on 6 matching bases. The CDR3 contains 14 residues. Germline CDR1 is MNHEY and CDR2 is SVGAGI. Deletions cut 5 bases from V and 1 base from J, with 10 bases between.

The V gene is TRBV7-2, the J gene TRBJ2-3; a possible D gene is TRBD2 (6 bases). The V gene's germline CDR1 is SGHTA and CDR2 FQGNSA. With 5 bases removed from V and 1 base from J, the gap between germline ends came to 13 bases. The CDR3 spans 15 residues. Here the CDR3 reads CASSPRERGTDTQYF. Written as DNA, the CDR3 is TGTGCCAGCAGCCCCAGAGAGCGGGGCACAGATACGCAGTATTTT.